Sequencing of this T cell receptor beta chain was carried out in a study of shared clonotypes between healthy human individuals. Sequencing was performed with immunoSEQ multiplex PCR; in TCRdb, only in-frame clones are kept and a portion is missing. The table has some 660,000 clones, 73% seen once. The CDR3 is made up of 12 amino acids. Germline-derived CDR1 and CDR2 are MDHEN and SYDVKM. The sequence was collected from a woman between 25 and 40 years old in good health. Sequencing was carried out using memory CD4+ T cells sorted from blood. Subset reported: CD45RA-negative fraction. The chain recombines TRBV28 with TRBJ1-1; D remains ambiguous. DNA of the CDR3: TGTGTCACATTGGGGAGACACACTGAAGCTTTCTTT. Translating it yields CVTLGRHTEAFF.